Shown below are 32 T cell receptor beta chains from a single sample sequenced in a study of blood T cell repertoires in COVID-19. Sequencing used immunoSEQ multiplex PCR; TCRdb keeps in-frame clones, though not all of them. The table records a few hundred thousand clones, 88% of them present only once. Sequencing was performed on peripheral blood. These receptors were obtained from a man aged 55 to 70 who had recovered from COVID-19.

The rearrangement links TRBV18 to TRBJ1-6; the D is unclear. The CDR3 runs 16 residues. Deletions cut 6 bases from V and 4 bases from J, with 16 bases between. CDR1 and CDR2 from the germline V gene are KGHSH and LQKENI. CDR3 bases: TGTGCCAGCTCGCCCTCGACTAATAATTATAATTCACCCCTCCACTTT. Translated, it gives CASSPSTNNYNSPLHF.

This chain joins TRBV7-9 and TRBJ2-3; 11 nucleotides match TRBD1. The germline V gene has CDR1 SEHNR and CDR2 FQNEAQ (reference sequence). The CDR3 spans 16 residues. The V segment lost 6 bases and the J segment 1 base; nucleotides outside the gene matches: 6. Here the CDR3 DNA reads TGTGCCAGCAGGCCGGACAGGGGGCGCCGCACAGATACGCAGTATTTT. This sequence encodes CASRPDRGRRTDTQYF.

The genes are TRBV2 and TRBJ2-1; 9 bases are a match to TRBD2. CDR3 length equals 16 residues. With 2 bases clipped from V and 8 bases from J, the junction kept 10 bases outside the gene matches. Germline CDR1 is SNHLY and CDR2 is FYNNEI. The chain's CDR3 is CASSELASGVSDEQFF. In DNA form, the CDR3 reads TGTGCCAGCAGTGAACTTGCTAGCGGGGTTAGCGATGAGCAGTTCTTC.

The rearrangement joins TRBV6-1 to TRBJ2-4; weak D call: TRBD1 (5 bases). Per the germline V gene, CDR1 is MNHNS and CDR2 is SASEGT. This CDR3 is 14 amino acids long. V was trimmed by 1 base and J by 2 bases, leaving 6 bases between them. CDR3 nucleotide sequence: TGTGCCAGCAGTGAAGACAGGTCCAAAAACATTCAGTACTTC. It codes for CASSEDRSKNIQYF.

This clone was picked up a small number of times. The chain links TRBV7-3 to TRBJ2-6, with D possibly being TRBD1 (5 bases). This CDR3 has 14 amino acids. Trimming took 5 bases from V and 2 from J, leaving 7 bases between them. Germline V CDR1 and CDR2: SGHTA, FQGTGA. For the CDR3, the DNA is TGTGCCAGCAGCACGACAGCTGGGGCCAACGTCCTGACTTTC. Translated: CASSTTAGANVLTF.

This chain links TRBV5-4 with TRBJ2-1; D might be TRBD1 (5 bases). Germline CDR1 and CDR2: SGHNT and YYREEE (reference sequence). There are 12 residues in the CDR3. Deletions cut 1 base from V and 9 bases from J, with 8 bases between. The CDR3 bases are TGTGCCAGCAGCTTGTGGGGCATTGAGCAGTTCTTC. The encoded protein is CASSLWGIEQFF.

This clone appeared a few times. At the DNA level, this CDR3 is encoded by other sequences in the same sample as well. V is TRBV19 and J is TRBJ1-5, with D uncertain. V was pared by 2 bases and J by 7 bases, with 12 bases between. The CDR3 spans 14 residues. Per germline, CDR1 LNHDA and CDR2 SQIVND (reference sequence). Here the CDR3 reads CASSISGGNQPQHF. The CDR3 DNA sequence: TGTGCCAGTAGTATAAGTGGAGGGAACCAGCCCCAGCATTTT.

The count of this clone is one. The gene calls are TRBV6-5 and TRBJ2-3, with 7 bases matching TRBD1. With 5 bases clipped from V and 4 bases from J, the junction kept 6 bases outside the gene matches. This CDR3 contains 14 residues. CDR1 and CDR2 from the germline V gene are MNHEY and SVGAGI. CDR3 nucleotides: TGTGCCAGCAGTACTAACAGGGGACCAGATACGCAGTATTTT. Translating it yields CASSTNRGPDTQYF.

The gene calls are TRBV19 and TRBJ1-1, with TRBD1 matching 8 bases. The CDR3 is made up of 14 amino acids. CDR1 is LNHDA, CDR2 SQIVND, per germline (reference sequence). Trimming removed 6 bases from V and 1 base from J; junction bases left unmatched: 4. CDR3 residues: CASREGQGNTEAFF. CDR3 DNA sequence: TGTGCCAGTAGGGAAGGACAGGGGAACACTGAAGCTTTCTTT.

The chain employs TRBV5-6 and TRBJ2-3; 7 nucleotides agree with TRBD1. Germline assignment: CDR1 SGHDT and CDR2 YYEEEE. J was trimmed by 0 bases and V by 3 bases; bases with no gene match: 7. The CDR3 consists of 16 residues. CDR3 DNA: TGTGCCAGCAGCTCGCCCGGGACAGAGAGCACAGATACGCAGTATTTT. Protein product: CASSSPGTESTDTQYF.

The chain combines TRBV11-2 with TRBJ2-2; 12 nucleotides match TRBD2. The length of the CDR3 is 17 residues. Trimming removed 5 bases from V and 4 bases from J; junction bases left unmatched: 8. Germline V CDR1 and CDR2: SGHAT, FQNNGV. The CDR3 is CASSRQTSGGSTGELFF. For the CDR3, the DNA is TGTGCCAGCAGCCGCCAGACTAGCGGGGGCTCCACCGGGGAGCTGTTTTTT.

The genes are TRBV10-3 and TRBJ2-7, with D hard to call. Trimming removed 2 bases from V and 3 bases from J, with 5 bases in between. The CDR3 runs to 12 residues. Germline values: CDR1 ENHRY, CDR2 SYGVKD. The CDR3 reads CAISENGYEQYF. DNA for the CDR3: TGTGCCATCAGTGAGAACGGCTACGAGCAGTACTTC.

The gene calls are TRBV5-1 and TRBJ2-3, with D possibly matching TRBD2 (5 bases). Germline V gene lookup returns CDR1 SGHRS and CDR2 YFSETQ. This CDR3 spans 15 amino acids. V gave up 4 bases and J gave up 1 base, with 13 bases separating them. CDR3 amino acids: CASSKSTTGTDTQYF. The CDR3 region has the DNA TGCGCCAGCAGCAAATCGACTACAGGCACAGATACGCAGTATTTT.

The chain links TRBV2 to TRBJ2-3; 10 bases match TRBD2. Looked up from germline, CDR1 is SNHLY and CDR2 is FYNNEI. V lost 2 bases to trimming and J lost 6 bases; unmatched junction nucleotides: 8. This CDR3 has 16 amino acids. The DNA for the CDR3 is TGTGCCAGCAGTGAAAGGAAGCGGGGGGGTCCCGATACGCAGTATTTT. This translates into CASSERKRGGPDTQYF.

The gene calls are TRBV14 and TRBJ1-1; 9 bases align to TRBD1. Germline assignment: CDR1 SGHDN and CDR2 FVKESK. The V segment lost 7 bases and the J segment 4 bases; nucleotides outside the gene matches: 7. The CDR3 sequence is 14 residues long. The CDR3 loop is CASNHLQGATEAFF. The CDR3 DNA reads TGTGCCAGCAACCACTTACAGGGGGCCACTGAAGCTTTCTTT.

The CDR3 loop reads CSGQGASNEKLFF. The CDR3 bases are TGCAGCGGCCAGGGGGCTTCTAATGAAAAACTGTTTTTT. The V and J genes are TRBV29-1 and TRBJ1-4; 8 bases line up with TRBD1. The CDR3 is 13 amino acids. The V and J ends lost 7 bases and 3 bases, in that order; junction bases with no gene match: 4. Germline CDR1 and CDR2: SQVTM and ANQGSEA.

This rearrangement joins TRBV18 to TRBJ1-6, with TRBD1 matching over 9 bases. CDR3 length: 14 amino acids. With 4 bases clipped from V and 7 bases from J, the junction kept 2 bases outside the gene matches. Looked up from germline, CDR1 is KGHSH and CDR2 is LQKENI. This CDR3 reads CASSQDRGNSPLHF. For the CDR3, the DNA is TGTGCCAGCTCACAAGACAGGGGGAATTCACCCCTCCACTTT.

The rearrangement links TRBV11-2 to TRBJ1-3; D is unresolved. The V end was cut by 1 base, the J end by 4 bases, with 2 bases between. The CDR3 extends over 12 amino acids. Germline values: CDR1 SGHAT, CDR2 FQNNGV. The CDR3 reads CASSLAGNTIYF. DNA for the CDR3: TGTGCCAGCAGCTTAGCGGGAAACACCATATATTTT.

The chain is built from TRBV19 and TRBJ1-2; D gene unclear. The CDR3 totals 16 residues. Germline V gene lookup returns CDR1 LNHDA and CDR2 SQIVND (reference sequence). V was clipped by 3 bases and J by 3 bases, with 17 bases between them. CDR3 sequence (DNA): TGTGCCAGTAGTATCCGGGTAGTAGATTCTGACTATGGCTACACCTTC. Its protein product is CASSIRVVDSDYGYTF.

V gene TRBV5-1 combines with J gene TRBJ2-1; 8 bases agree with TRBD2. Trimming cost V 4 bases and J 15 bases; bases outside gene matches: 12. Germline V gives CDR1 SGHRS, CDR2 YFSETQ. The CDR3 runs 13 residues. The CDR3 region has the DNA TGCGCCAGCAGCAGAATTGACGGGAGGGTTTGGTTCTTC. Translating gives CASSRIDGRVWFF.

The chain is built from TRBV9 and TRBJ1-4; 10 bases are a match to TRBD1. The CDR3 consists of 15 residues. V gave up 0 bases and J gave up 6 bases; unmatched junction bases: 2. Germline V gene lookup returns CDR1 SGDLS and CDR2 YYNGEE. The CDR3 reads CASSVGGTGDEKLFF. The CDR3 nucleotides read TGTGCCAGCAGCGTAGGTGGGACAGGGGATGAAAAACTGTTTTTT.

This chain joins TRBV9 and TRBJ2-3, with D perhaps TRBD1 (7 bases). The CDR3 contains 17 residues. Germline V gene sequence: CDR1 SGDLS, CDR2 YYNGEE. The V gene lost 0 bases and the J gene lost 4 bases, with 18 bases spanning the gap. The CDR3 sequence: CASSVGRRDSGSDTQYF. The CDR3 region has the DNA TGTGCCAGCAGCGTAGGACGGCGGGACAGCGGCTCAGATACGCAGTATTTT.

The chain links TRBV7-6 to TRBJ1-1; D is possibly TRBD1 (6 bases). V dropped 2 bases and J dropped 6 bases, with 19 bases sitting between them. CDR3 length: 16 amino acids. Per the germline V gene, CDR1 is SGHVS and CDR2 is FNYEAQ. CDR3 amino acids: CASSLRQGIGLSEAFF. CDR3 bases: TGTGCCAGCAGCTTACGGCAGGGGATTGGTCTCTCTGAAGCTTTCTTT.

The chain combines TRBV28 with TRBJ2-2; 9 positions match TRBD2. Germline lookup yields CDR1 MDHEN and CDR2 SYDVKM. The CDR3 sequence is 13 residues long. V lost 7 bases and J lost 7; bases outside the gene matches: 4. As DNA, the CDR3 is TGTGCCAGCAAGCTAGCGGGGTACGGGGAGCTGTTTTTT. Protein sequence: CASKLAGYGELFF. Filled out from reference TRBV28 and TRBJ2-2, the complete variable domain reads DVKVTQSSRYLVKRTGEKVFLECVQDMDHENMFWYRQDPGLGLRLIYFSYDVKMKEKGDIPEGYSVSREKKERFSLILESASTNQTSMYLCASKLAGYGELFFGEGSRLTVL.

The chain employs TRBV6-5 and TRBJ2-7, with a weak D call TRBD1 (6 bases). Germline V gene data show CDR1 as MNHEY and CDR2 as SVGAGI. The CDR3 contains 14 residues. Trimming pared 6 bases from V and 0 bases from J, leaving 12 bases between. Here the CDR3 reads CASRYTGSSYEQYF. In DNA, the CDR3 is TGTGCCAGCAGGTATACAGGGAGCTCCTACGAGCAGTACTTC.

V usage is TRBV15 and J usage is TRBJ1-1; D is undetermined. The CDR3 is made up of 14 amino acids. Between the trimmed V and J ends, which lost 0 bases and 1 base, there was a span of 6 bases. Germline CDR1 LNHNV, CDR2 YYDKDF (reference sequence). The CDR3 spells CATSRETKNTEAFF. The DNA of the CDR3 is TGTGCCACCAGCAGAGAGACAAAGAACACTGAAGCTTTCTTT.

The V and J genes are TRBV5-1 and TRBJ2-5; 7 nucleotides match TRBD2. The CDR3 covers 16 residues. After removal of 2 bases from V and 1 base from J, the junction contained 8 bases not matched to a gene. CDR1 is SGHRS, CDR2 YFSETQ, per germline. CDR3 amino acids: CASSLIGGGSQETQYF. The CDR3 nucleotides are TGCGCCAGCAGCTTAATCGGGGGAGGGAGCCAAGAGACCCAGTACTTC.

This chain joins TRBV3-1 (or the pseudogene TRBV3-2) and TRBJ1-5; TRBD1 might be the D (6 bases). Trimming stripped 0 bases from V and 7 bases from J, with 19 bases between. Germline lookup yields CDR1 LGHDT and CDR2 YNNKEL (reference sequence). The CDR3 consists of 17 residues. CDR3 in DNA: TGTGCCAGCAGCCAAGATAGAAGAGGCAGGGGTGGGCAGCCCCAGCATTTT. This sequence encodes CASSQDRRGRGGQPQHF.

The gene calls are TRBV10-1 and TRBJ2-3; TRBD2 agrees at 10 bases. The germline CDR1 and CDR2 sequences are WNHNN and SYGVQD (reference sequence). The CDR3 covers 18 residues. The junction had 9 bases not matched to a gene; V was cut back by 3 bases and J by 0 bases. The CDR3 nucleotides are TGCGCCAGCAGTGAAAGGAAGGGTAGCGGGGGGAGCACAGATACGCAGTATTTT. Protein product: CASSERKGSGGSTDTQYF.

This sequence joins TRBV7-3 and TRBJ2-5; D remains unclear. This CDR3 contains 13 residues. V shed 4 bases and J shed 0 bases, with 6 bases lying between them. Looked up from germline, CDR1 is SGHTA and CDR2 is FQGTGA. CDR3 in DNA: TGTGCCAGCAGCTCCCAGTACCAAGAGACCCAGTACTTC. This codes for CASSSQYQETQYF.

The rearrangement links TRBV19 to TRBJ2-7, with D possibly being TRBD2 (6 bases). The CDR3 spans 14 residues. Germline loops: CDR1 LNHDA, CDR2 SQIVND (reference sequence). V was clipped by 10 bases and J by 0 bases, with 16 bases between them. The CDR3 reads CATSPGRSSYEQYF. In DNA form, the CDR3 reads TGTGCCACCTCACCCGGGAGAAGCTCCTACGAGCAGTACTTC.

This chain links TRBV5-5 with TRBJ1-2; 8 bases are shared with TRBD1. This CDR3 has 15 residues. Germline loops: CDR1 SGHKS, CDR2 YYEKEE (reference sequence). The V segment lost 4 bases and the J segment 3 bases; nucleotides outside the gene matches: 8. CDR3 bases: TGTGCCAGCAGCGCACCGGGACAGGCCCACTATGGCTACACCTTC. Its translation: CASSAPGQAHYGYTF. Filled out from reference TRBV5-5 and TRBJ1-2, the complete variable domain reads DAGVTQSPTHLIKTRGQQVTLRCSPISGHKSVSWYQQVLGQGPQFIFQYYEKEERGRGNFPDRFSARQFPNYSSELNVNALLLGDSALYLCASSAPGQAHYGYTFGSGTRLTVV.